These 3 T cell receptor beta chains came from one sample sequenced in a study of human T cells and chemical hapten exposure. Time point indicated: pre-sensitization, week 0. The treatment denotes: therapeutic diphenylcyclopropenone sensitization with weekly scalp DPC. TCRdb ran MiXCR on the RACE reads and lists one entry per CDR3 protein. This sample carries 250,000 to 300,000 distinct CDR3 sequences, about 7.7% of them seen once, and the ten largest clones take less than 1.5%. The source was whole blood, collected in connection with sensitization to the hapten diphenylcyclopropenone (DPC). These receptors were collected from a man between 18 and 35 years old with alopecia areata. Some clones in this sample may be carry-over from other donors' samples.

The V call is TRBV6-5, the J call TRBJ1-1; 7 nucleotides line up with TRBD1. This CDR3 has 15 amino acids. Germline trimming cut 0 bases from V and 3 bases from J; bases unmatched to any gene: 4. CDR1 MNHEY and CDR2 SVGAGI come from the germline V gene. The CDR3 DNA follows: TGTGCCAGCAGTTACTCCCGACAGGGCGACACTGAAGCTTTCTTT. As protein: CASSYSRQGDTEAFF.

This sequence joins TRBV20-1 and TRBJ2-1; 10 nucleotides align to TRBD1. The CDR3 has 14 amino acids. Germline CDR1 reads DFQATT; CDR2 reads SNEGSKA (reference sequence). V was clipped by 4 bases and J by 9 bases; unmatched bases: 9. The CDR3 DNA sequence: TGCAGTGCTAATAAGGGACAGGGGTACGTTGAGCAGTTCTTC. This codes for CSANKGQGYVEQFF.

With regard to this clonotype: With a much larger clone just one base away, this may be a read error. The CDR3 DNA reads TGTGCCAGCAGTTGGGACAAGAGCTCCTACGAGCAGTACTTC. It specifies CASSWDKSSYEQYF. The rearrangement joins TRBV12-3 or TRBV12-4 to TRBJ2-7, with a weak D call TRBD1 (6 bases). The CDR3 contains 14 residues. The V end lost 4 bases, the J end lost 0 bases, and 10 bases lay between the germline ends.